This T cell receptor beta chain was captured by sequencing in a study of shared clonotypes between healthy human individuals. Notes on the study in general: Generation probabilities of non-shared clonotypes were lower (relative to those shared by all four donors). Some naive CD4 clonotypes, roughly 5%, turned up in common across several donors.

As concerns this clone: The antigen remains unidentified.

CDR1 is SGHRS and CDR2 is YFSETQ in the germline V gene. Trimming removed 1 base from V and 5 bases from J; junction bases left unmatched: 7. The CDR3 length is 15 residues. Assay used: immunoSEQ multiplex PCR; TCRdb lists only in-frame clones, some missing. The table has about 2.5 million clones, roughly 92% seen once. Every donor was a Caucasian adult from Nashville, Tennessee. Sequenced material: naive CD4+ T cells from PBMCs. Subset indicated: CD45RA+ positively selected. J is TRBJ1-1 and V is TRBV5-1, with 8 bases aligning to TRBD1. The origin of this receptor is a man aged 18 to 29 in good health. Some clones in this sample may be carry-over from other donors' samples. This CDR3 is CASSLIDRGITEAFF. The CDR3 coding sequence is TGCGCCAGCAGCTTGATTGACAGGGGAATAACTGAAGCTTTCTTT.